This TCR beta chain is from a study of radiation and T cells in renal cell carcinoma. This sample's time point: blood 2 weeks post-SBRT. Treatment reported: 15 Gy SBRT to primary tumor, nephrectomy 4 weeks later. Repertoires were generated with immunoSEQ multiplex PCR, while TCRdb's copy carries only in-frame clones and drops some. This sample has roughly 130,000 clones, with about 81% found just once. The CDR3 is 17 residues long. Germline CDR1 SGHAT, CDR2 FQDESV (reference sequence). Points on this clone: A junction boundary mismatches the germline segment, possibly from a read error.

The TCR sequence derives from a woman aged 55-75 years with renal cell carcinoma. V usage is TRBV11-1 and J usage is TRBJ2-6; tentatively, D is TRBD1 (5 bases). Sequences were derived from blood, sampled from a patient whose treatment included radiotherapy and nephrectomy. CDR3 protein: CASSYRDSIVGANVLTF. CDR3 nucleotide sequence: TGTGCCAGCAGCTACCGAGACAGTATCGTAGGGGCGAACGTCCTGACTTTC.